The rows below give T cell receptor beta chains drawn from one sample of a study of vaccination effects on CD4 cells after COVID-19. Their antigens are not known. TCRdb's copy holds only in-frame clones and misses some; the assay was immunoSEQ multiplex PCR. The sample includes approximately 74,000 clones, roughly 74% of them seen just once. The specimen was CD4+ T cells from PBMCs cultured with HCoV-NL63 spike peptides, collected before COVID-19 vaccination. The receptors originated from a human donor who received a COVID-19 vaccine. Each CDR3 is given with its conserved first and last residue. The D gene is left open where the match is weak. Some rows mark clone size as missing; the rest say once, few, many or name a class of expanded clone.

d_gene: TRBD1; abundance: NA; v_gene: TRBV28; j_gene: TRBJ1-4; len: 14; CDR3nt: TGTGCCAGCAGTTGGACAGGGGGTTATGAAAAACTGTTTTTT; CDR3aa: CASSWTGGYEKLFF
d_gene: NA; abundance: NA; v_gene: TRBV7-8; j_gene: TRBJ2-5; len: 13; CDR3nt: TGTGCCAGCAGCTTACAGGTGGGAGAGACCCAGTACTTC; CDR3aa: CASSLQVGETQYF
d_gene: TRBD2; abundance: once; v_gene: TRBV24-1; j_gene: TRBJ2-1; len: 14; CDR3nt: TGTGCCACCCCACGGAGCGGGGGGAATAATGAGCAGTTCTTC; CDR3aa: CATPRSGGNNEQFF
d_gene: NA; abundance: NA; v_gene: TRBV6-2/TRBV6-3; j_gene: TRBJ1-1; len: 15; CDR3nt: TGTGCCAGCAGTTACTCGACATCAGGGAACACTGAAGCTTTCTTT; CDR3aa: CASSYSTSGNTEAFF
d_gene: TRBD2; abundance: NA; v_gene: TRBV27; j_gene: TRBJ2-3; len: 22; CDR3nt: TGTGCCAGCAGTCCCTCGCTCAGACTAGCGGGGGGGCACACGATCCGCACAGATACGCAGTATTTT; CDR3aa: CASSPSLRLAGGHTIRTDTQYF
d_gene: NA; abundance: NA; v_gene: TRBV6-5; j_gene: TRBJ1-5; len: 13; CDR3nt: TGTGCCAGCACGGTCAGGGAGTATCAGCCCCAGCATTTT; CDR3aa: CASTVREYQPQHF
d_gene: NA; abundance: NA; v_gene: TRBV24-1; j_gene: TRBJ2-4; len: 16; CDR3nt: TGTGCCACCAGTGATGGTGCCTTGGGGTCCAAAAACATTCAGTACTTC; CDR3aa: CATSDGALGSKNIQYF
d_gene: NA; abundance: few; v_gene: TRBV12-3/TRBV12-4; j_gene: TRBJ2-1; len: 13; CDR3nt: TGTGCCAGCAATAGCGAGCCCTACAATGAGCAGTTCTTC; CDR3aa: CASNSEPYNEQFF
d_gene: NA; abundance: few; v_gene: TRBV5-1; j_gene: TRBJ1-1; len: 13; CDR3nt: TGCGCCAGCAGCTTCGAGGGGATCACTGAAGCTTTCTTT; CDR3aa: CASSFEGITEAFF
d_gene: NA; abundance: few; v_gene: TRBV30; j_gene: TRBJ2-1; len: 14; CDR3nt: TGTGCCTGGAAGGAGGGTAGCTCCTACAATGAGCAGTTCTTC; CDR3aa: CAWKEGSSYNEQFF
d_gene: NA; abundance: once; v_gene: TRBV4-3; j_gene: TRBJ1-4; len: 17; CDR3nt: TGCGCCAGCAGCCAAGGGCCCCCCATGACAACTAATGAAAAACTGTTTTTT; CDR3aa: CASSQGPPMTTNEKLFF
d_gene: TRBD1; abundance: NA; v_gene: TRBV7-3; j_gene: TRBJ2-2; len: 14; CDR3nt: TGTGCCAGCAGCTTTACGCAGGGGGCCGGGGAGCTGTTTTTT; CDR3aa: CASSFTQGAGELFF
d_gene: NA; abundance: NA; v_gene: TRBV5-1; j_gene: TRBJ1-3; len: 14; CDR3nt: TGCGCCAGCAGCAAAGGAGACTCTGGAAACACCATATATTTT; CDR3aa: CASSKGDSGNTIYF
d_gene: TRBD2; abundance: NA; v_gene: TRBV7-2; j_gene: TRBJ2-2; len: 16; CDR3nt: TGTGCCAGTGCCAAGGGACTAGCGGGGAACACCGGGGAGCTGTTTTTT; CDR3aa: CASAKGLAGNTGELFF